These 32 T cell receptor beta chains originate from one sample sequenced in a study of lymphopenia after photon versus proton radiotherapy (dated by TCRdb to about 2019). Receptor amplification or capture employed the immunoSEQ multiplex PCR assay. The table comes from immuneACCESS by way of TCRdb, which keeps in-frame sequences with V and J called. Part of the clones is missing from these tables; in studies checked, under half for an unresolved V gene and the rest for unknown reasons. The sample has some 30,000 clones on record, around 90% of them singletons. The leading ten clones occupy approximately 7.3% of the sample. The source material was peripheral blood, sampled from a patient treated with photon-based radiotherapy. All receptors come from a woman aged 50 to 65 with pancreatic cancer.

The sample holds one count of this clone. CDR3 residues: CSVEKGSSYEQYF. DNA for the CDR3: TGCAGCGTTGAGAAGGGAAGCTCCTACGAGCAGTACTTC. This sequence joins TRBV29-1 and TRBJ2-7; D gene uncertain. The CDR3 covers 13 residues. Trimming removed 3 bases at V and 0 bases at J, with 9 bases between. CDR1 is SQVTM and CDR2 is ANQGSEA in the germline V gene.

The gene calls are TRBV5-6 and TRBJ2-7; 7 bases agree with TRBD2. The CDR3 loop spans 15 amino acids. The V and J ends lost 0 bases and 2 bases, in that order; junction bases with no gene match: 5. CDR1 and CDR2 from the germline V gene are SGHDT and YYEEEE. The CDR3 nucleotides read TGTGCCAGCAGCTTGGAGGTGGGAGGGCCCTACGAGCAGTACTTC. This translates into CASSLEVGGPYEQYF.

This chain connects TRBV29-1 to TRBJ1-1, with 8 bases matching TRBD1. The germline V gene has CDR1 SQVTM and CDR2 ANQGSEA. The ends lost 4 bases at V and 4 bases at J; junction bases unmatched: 8. This CDR3 has 14 residues. The CDR3 region has the DNA TGCAGCGTTGTACCGGGACAGGTTGGCACTGAAGCTTTCTTT. Its protein product is CSVVPGQVGTEAFF.

The genes are TRBV28 and TRBJ1-2; 7 bases fit TRBD1. CDR3 length equals 13 residues. The germline CDR1 and CDR2 sequences are MDHEN and SYDVKM. Trimming cost V 6 bases and J 8 bases; bases outside gene matches: 9. CDR3 loop: CASSDRDFRGYTF. CDR3 DNA: TGTGCCAGCAGCGACAGGGATTTTCGGGGCTACACCTTC.

In its sample, this clone was seen a few times. V gene TRBV6-5 combines with J gene TRBJ1-2; 8 positions agree with TRBD1. Germline V gene data show CDR1 as MNHEY and CDR2 as SVGAGI. The CDR3 covers 11 residues. The ends lost 6 bases at V and 8 bases at J; junction bases unmatched: 2. The CDR3 DNA reads as TGTGCCAGCAGCCAGGGGGCGGGCTACACCTTC. This gives the protein CASSQGAGYTF.

The chain combines TRBV29-1 with TRBJ2-5; D not resolved. Per germline, CDR1 SQVTM and CDR2 ANQGSEA. The CDR3 totals 16 residues. Trimming left V 1 base short and J 3 bases short, with 18 bases between. The chain's CDR3 is CSVEGVPVGPEETQYF. DNA of the CDR3: TGCAGCGTTGAAGGGGTTCCCGTAGGGCCAGAAGAGACCCAGTACTTC.

The gene calls are TRBV15 and TRBJ2-7; D unclear. Germline CDR1 is LNHNV and CDR2 is YYDKDF (reference sequence). The CDR3 length is 13 residues. V dropped 0 bases and J dropped 5 bases, with 8 bases sitting between them. For the CDR3, the DNA is TGTGCCACCAGCAGAGATAGAGGCGACGAGCAGTACTTC. Amino acids: CATSRDRGDEQYF. The entire variable domain, with the rest obtained from reference TRBV15 and TRBJ2-7, is as follows: DAMVIQNPRYQVTQFGKPVTLSCSQTLNHNVMYWYQQKSSQAPKLLFHYYDKDFNNEADTPDNFQSRRPNTSFCFLDIRSPGLGDTAMYLCATSRDRGDEQYFGPGTRLTVT.

This clone was picked up a small number of times. This rearrangement joins TRBV27 to TRBJ2-2, with D uncertain. V gave up 6 bases and J gave up 1 base, with 9 bases separating them. Germline V CDR1 and CDR2: MNHEY, SMNVEV (reference sequence). The CDR3 spans 14 residues. CDR3: CASSSTQNTGELFF. The DNA for the CDR3 is TGTGCCAGCAGCTCCACTCAGAACACCGGGGAGCTGTTTTTT.

The chain links TRBV5-1 to TRBJ1-1; no definite D call. This CDR3 is built from 12 residues. V lost 1 base, J lost 2 bases, and 3 bases lay in between. From germline, CDR1 is SGHRS and CDR2 YFSETQ. The CDR3 reads CASSLKNTEAFF. The CDR3, as DNA: TGCGCCAGCAGCTTGAAAAACACTGAAGCTTTCTTT.

The V call is TRBV5-4, the J call TRBJ2-5; 9 bases line up with TRBD1. The CDR3 loop spans 16 amino acids. CDR1 SGHNT and CDR2 YYREEE come from the germline V gene (reference sequence). V lost 4 bases to trimming and J lost 7 bases; unmatched junction nucleotides: 14. As DNA, the CDR3 is TGTGCCAGCAGCCCGATGGGACAGGGTTTCTCGAGGACCCAGTACTTC. It is translated as CASSPMGQGFSRTQYF.

DNA of the CDR3: TGTGCCAGCAGCGTAGGGGACAGGGACTACACTGAAGCTTTCTTT. Translated, it gives CASSVGDRDYTEAFF. This sequence joins TRBV9 and TRBJ1-1; 9 bases line up with TRBD1. Germline loops: CDR1 SGDLS, CDR2 YYNGEE. V lost 0 bases to trimming and J lost 3 bases; unmatched junction nucleotides: 3. This CDR3 has 15 amino acids.

The V call is TRBV5-6, the J call TRBJ1-3, with D hard to call. The CDR3 totals 14 residues. Germline V gene lookup returns CDR1 SGHDT and CDR2 YYEEEE. V was shortened by 2 bases and J by 4 bases, with 10 bases between the two germline ends. CDR3 sequence: CASSFPTIGNTIYF. CDR3 sequence (DNA): TGTGCCAGCAGCTTTCCCACTATCGGAAACACCATATATTTT.

V gene TRBV27 combines with J gene TRBJ2-2; D gene ambiguous. The V and J ends lost 3 bases and 4 bases respectively, with 18 bases between them. This CDR3 comprises 17 residues. Germline-derived CDR1 and CDR2 are MNHEY and SMNVEV (reference sequence). Here the CDR3 DNA reads TGTGCCAGCAGTTTCATCGGCGAACGGTTCAGCACCGGGGAGCTGTTTTTT. This encodes CASSFIGERFSTGELFF.

This chain uses TRBV4-1 with TRBJ2-3; D may be TRBD2 (5 bases). Germline V lookup: CDR1 MGHRA, CDR2 YSYEKL. The CDR3 extends over 13 amino acids. The germline V and J ends were trimmed by 7 bases and 6 bases, with 14 bases remaining between them. CDR3 sequence (DNA): TGCGCCAGCATGGGAGCGCCCCAGGATACGCAGTATTTT. Translated, it gives CASMGAPQDTQYF.

V and J are TRBV28 and TRBJ1-3; D is uncertain. CDR1 and CDR2 (germline): MDHEN, SYDVKM. The CDR3 contains 16 residues. Trimming removed 0 bases from V and 0 bases from J, with 9 bases in between. The CDR3 DNA reads TGTGCCAGCAGTTTATGGGTGGAGAGCTCTGGAAACACCATATATTTT. As protein: CASSLWVESSGNTIYF.

This clone was detected once. The chain couples TRBV7-2 to TRBJ1-5, with TRBD1 as a possible D gene (6 bases). Germline CDR1 reads SGHTA; CDR2 reads FQGNSA. V lost 2 bases and J lost 3, with 11 bases in between. The CDR3 sequence is 15 residues long. CDR3 sequence reads: CASSLLQGDNQPQHF. Here the CDR3 DNA reads TGTGCCAGCAGCTTATTACAGGGCGACAATCAGCCCCAGCATTTT.

This chain joins TRBV30 and TRBJ2-7; D remains unclear. Germline V gives CDR1 GTSNPN, CDR2 SVGIG (reference sequence). Deletions cut 0 bases from V and 4 bases from J, with 7 bases between. The CDR3 has 12 residues. The CDR3 here is CAWSVAHYEQYF. CDR3 in DNA: TGTGCCTGGAGTGTGGCCCATTACGAGCAGTACTTC. The full variable domain, rest sourced from reference TRBV30 and TRBJ2-7, is SQTIHQWPATLVQPVGSPLSLECTVEGTSNPNLYWYRQAAGRGLQLLFYSVGIGQISSEVPQNLSASRPQDRQFILSSKKLLLSDSGFYLCAWSVAHYEQYFGPGTRLTVT.

V and J are TRBV9 and TRBJ2-3; D assignment may be TRBD1 or TRBD2 (5 bases each). The CDR3 has 13 amino acids. Germline V gene lookup returns CDR1 SGDLS and CDR2 YYNGEE. V shed 0 bases and J shed 6 bases, with 8 bases lying between them. CDR3 in DNA: TGTGCCAGCAGCGTAGACGGGGCCGATACGCAGTATTTT. Protein sequence: CASSVDGADTQYF. Together with reference TRBV9 and TRBJ2-3, the CDR3 gives the full variable domain: DSGVTQTPKHLITATGQRVTLRCSPRSGDLSVYWYQQSLDQGLQFLIQYYNGEERAKGNILERFSAQQFPDLHSELNLSSLELGDSALYFCASSVDGADTQYFGPGTRLTVL.

The J gene is TRBJ1-2, the V gene TRBV27; D uncertain. Germline CDR1 reads MNHEY; CDR2 reads SMNVEV (reference sequence). Trimming removed 6 bases at V and 8 bases at J, with 16 bases between. This CDR3 region has 13 residues. Here the CDR3 DNA reads TGTGCCAGCAGCCCCCCGGGGTTTCGAGGCTACACCTTC. The encoded protein is CASSPPGFRGYTF.

This clone was observed a handful of times. J is TRBJ2-5 and V is TRBV23-1; D is perhaps TRBD1 (7 bases). TRBV23-1 is sorted into the ORF group, with uncertain function. Deletions cut 3 bases from V and 5 bases from J, with 25 bases between. This CDR3 is built from 18 residues. The DNA for the CDR3 is TGCGCCAGCAGTCATACTAGCCGGGACAGAATATACTTGGAGACCCAGTACTTC. Its protein is CASSHTSRDRIYLETQYF.

As DNA, the CDR3 is TGTGCCAGTAGTCAATCCGGACTAGCGGGCACCCAGTACTTC. Its protein product is CASSQSGLAGTQYF. The V and J genes are TRBV19 and TRBJ2-5; 11 nucleotides align to TRBD2. The CDR3 is 14 amino acids. J was trimmed by 8 bases and V by 5 bases; bases with no gene match: 7. CDR1 and CDR2 from the germline V gene are LNHDA and SQIVND (reference sequence).

The chain employs TRBV9 and TRBJ2-2; tentatively, D is TRBD2 (5 bases). Germline V gene lookup returns CDR1 SGDLS and CDR2 YYNGEE. The V end lost 1 base, the J end lost 3 bases, and 10 bases lay between the germline ends. The CDR3 is made up of 15 amino acids. CDR3 nucleotide sequence: TGTGCCAGCAGCGTATCAGGAGGAGACACCGGGGAGCTGTTTTTT. Its translation: CASSVSGGDTGELFF.

The chain combines TRBV28 with TRBJ2-1; TRBD2 agrees at 11 bases. In germline, CDR1 is MDHEN, CDR2 SYDVKM. The V gene end was trimmed by 7 bases and the J gene end by 7 bases; junction bases not matched to a gene: 6. This CDR3 contains 14 residues. In nucleotides, the CDR3 is TGTGCCAGCACCTTAGCGGGAGGGCCAAATGAGCAGTTCTTC. It encodes CASTLAGGPNEQFF.

The chain links TRBV5-4 to TRBJ1-1, with D possibly being TRBD1 (5 bases). CDR1 and CDR2 (germline): SGHNT, YYREEE (reference sequence). CDR3 length: 13 amino acids. V lost 4 bases, J lost 3 bases, and 10 bases lay in between. CDR3 loop: CASSRTQDTEAFF. Written as DNA, the CDR3 is TGTGCCAGCAGCAGAACACAGGACACTGAAGCTTTCTTT. The full variable domain, completed using reference TRBV5-4 and TRBJ1-1, is ETGVTQSPTHLIKTRGQQVTLRCSSQSGHNTVSWYQQALGQGPQFIFQYYREEENGRGNFPPRFSGLQFPNYSSELNVNALELDDSALYLCASSRTQDTEAFFGQGTRLTVV.

The chain uses TRBV9 and TRBJ2-7, with 12 bases matching TRBD2. This CDR3 is built from 15 residues. Germline assignment: CDR1 SGDLS and CDR2 YYNGEE. The ends lost 3 bases at V and 4 bases at J; junction bases unmatched: 5. DNA of the CDR3: TGTGCCAGCAGCGCAGCCGGGACTAGCGGGTACGAGCAGTACTTC. Protein product: CASSAAGTSGYEQYF.

The chain has TRBV7-9 and TRBJ2-5, with D maybe TRBD2 (5 bases). With 1 base removed from V and 3 bases from J, the gap between germline ends came to 12 bases. The CDR3 has 15 residues. Germline-derived CDR1 and CDR2 are SEHNR and FQNEAQ (reference sequence). The CDR3 protein is CASSLVGGPEETQYF. The CDR3 DNA follows: TGTGCCAGCAGCTTAGTGGGCGGGCCGGAAGAGACCCAGTACTTC.

The chain uses TRBV30 and TRBJ2-1; no clear D gene. There are 13 residues in the CDR3. Germline-derived CDR1 and CDR2 are GTSNPN and SVGIG (reference sequence). V was trimmed by 2 bases and J by 0 bases, leaving 5 bases between them. This chain's CDR3 is CAWSRVSYNEQFF. DNA for the CDR3: TGTGCCTGGAGTCGCGTCTCCTACAATGAGCAGTTCTTC. The whole variable domain, filled in from reference TRBV30 and TRBJ2-1, reads SQTIHQWPATLVQPVGSPLSLECTVEGTSNPNLYWYRQAAGRGLQLLFYSVGIGQISSEVPQNLSASRPQDRQFILSSKKLLLSDSGFYLCAWSRVSYNEQFFGPGTRLTVL.

V gene TRBV7-2 combines with J gene TRBJ2-2; D remains ambiguous. Germline V CDR1 and CDR2: SGHTA, FQGNSA. The CDR3 runs to 16 residues. V was cut by 2 bases and J by 0 bases, with 10 bases left in between. CDR3 DNA sequence: TGTGCCAGCAGCTTACAGATCAGAACGAACACCGGGGAGCTGTTTTTT. It is translated as CASSLQIRTNTGELFF.

The rearrangement uses TRBV7-2 and TRBJ2-5; perhaps TRBD2 as D (5 bases). The V and J ends lost 5 bases and 5 bases respectively, with 18 bases between them. The CDR3 is 15 residues long. Per the germline V gene, CDR1 is SGHTA and CDR2 is FQGNSA. This CDR3 reads CASSPAGGRAETQYF. The CDR3 nucleotides are TGTGCCAGCAGCCCAGCAGGAGGAAGGGCCGAGACCCAGTACTTC. Full variable domain (rest looked up from reference TRBV7-2 and TRBJ2-5): GAGVSQSPSNKVTEKGKDVELRCDPISGHTALYWYRQSLGQGLEFLIYFQGNSAPDKSGLPSDRFSAERTGGSVSTLTIQRTQQEDSAVYLCASSPAGGRAETQYFGPGTRLLVL.

The chain employs TRBV11-1 and TRBJ2-2; D gene ambiguous. The CDR3 spans 14 residues. The V gene lost 5 bases and the J gene lost 6 bases, with 13 bases spanning the gap. CDR1 SGHAT and CDR2 FQDESV come from the germline V gene (reference sequence). CDR3 DNA: TGTGCCAGCAGCCTACGTGACTTAGCCGGGGAGCTGTTTTTT. Its protein product is CASSLRDLAGELFF.

The chain uses TRBV19 and TRBJ2-2, with D possibly matching TRBD2 (6 bases). Germline CDR1 LNHDA, CDR2 SQIVND (reference sequence). V gave up 6 bases and J gave up 0 bases, with 14 bases separating them. CDR3 length equals 16 residues. CDR3 sequence: CASSQSGLPNTGELFF. CDR3 coding DNA: TGTGCCAGTAGCCAATCGGGACTCCCGAACACCGGGGAGCTGTTTTTT.

CDR3 sequence reads: CASSLQGNNEQFF. CDR3 in DNA: TGTGCCAGCAGTTTACAGGGCAACAATGAGCAGTTCTTC. The J gene is TRBJ2-1, the V gene TRBV28; D may be TRBD1 (5 bases). CDR3 length: 13 residues. Germline lookup yields CDR1 MDHEN and CDR2 SYDVKM. The germline V and J ends were trimmed by 2 bases and 5 bases, with 7 bases remaining between them. The complete variable domain, with remaining parts taken from reference TRBV28 and TRBJ2-1, reads DVKVTQSSRYLVKRTGEKVFLECVQDMDHENMFWYRQDPGLGLRLIYFSYDVKMKEKGDIPEGYSVSREKKERFSLILESASTNQTSMYLCASSLQGNNEQFFGPGTRLTVL.